This T cell receptor beta chain was sequenced for a study of CD8+CD57+ T cells in acquired aplastic anemia. Study-level findings and limits: Under 35 was the count of CD8+ CDR3 sequences that patients shared with controls.

Turning to this clonotype: Its target is not known.

The CDR3 is 15 residues long. V was clipped by 6 bases and J by 4 bases; unmatched bases: 7. CDR1 SGHAT and CDR2 FQDESV come from the germline V gene (reference sequence). According to the study, genomic DNA was the template for TCR beta VDJ and CDR3 profiling. TCRdb re-derived calls from the reads in MiXCR, one entry per CDR3 protein. Among tens of thousands of distinct CDR3 sequences, approximately 63% were seen once, and the ten largest hold 59%. Patients included in sequencing had previously demonstrated CD8+CD57+ cell expansion by flow cytometry. Input material: sorted CD4+, CD8+, or CD8+CD57+ T cells (not recorded which) from PBMCs. This sequence was found in a human donor with aplastic anemia. J is TRBJ2-3 and V is TRBV11-1; 10 positions agree with TRBD2. The CDR3 protein is CASSQTSGASDTQYF. In DNA, the CDR3 is TGTGCCAGCAGTCAAACTAGCGGGGCATCAGATACGCAGTATTTT.